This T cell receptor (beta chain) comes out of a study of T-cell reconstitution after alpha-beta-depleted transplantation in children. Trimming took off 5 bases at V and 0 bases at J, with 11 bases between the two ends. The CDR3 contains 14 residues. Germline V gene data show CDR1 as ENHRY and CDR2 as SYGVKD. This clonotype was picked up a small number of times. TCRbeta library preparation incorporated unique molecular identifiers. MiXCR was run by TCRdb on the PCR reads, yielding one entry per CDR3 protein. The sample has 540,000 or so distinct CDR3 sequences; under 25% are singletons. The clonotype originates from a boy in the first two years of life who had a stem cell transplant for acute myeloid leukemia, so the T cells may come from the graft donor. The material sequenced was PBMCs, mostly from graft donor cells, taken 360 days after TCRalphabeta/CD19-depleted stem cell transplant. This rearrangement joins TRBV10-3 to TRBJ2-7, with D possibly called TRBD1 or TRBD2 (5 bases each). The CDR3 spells CAISYRDHSYEQYF. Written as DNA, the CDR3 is TGTGCCATCAGTTACCGGGACCACTCCTACGAGCAGTACTTC.